A selection of T cell receptor beta chains follows, all from one sample in a study of regulatory T cells in long-lasting Graves disease. TCRdb independently ran MiXCR on the multiplex PCR reads; one entry per CDR3 protein. Among about 400,000 distinct CDR3 sequences listed, roughly 20% were seen once. This specimen was peripheral blood mononuclear cells (PBMCs), taken when the disease was refractory, from a patient treated with antithyroid drugs. These receptors originate from a female donor with Graves disease. CDR3s include the opening cysteine and the closing phenylalanine or tryptophan. A D gene is named only where the DNA matches it firmly. Only some rows state a clone size, as once, few, many or a class for expanded clones.

>few|TRBV7-8|-|TRBJ1-1
CASRLIGGRTEAFF
TGTGCCAGCAGGCTGATTGGGGGGAGGACTGAAGCTTTCTTT
>many|TRBV28|-|TRBJ1-2
CATGGGAVYGYTF
TGTGCCACCGGGGGTGGGGCAGTCTATGGCTACACCTTC
>-|TRBV19|-|TRBJ1-2
CASKSQGTIYGYTF
TGTGCCAGTAAGTCGCAAGGGACGATCTATGGCTACACCTTC
>many|TRBV12-3/TRBV12-4|-|TRBJ1-2
CASSPGIHQHGYTF
TGTGCCAGCAGCCCCGGGATCCACCAGCATGGCTACACCTTC
>few|TRBV20-1|-|TRBJ2-3
CSASPQSDTQYF
TGCAGTGCTAGTCCCCAATCAGATACGCAGTATTTT
>many|TRBV10-2|TRBD2|TRBJ2-7
CASRKAGGPQEQYF
TGCGCCAGCCGAAAAGCGGGAGGGCCACAGGAGCAGTACTTC
>-|TRBV19|TRBD1|TRBJ2-7
CASSTGGVVGEQYF
TGTGCCAGTAGTACAGGGGGCGTTGTCGGCGAGCAGTACTTC
>many|TRBV19|-|TRBJ1-5
CASEIAATQQPQHF
TGTGCCAGCGAAATTGCGGCGACACAACAGCCCCAGCATTTT
>few|TRBV18|TRBD1|TRBJ2-7
CASSPPTGTGNYEQYF
TGTGCCAGCTCACCACCAACTGGGACAGGTAACTACGAGCAGTACTTC
>few|TRBV10-2|-|TRBJ1-2
CASSDGRGYTF
TGCGCCAGCAGTGATGGTAGGGGCTACACCTTC
>-|TRBV24-1|TRBD1|TRBJ2-7
CATSGDRVYEQYF
TGTGCCACCAGCGGGGACAGGGTATACGAGCAGTACTTC
>-|TRBV7-2|-|TRBJ2-1
CASSLGLDNEQFF
TGTGCCAGCAGCTTAGGACTGGACAATGAGCAGTTCTTC
>-|TRBV12-3/TRBV12-4|-|TRBJ1-1
CASRGMDTEAFF
TGTGCCAGCAGGGGCATGGACACCGAAGCTTTCTTT
>-|TRBV27|-|TRBJ1-6
CASSSRGGASPLHF
TGTGCCAGCAGTTCCCGGGGGGGCGCTTCACCCCTCCACTTT